Listed below are T cell receptor beta chains from one sample, sequenced in a study of naive and memory T cell subsets. TCRdb processed the 5' RACE reads anew with MiXCR; each CDR3 protein has one entry. This sample carries tens of thousands of distinct CDR3 sequences, around 7.3% of them seen once, and the ten largest clones take 9.7%. The receptors originated from a male donor in good health. Both conserved end residues are part of each CDR3. A D gene is named only where the DNA matches it firmly. The listing skips clone size in some rows; elsewhere it reads once, few, many or a size class.

clone size: few; V gene: TRBV2; J gene: TRBJ1-6; D gene: .; CDR3 DNA: TGTGCCAGCCGGGATCATAATTCACCCCTCCACTTT; CDR3 protein: CASRDHNSPLHF
clone size: many; V gene: TRBV6-6; J gene: TRBJ2-1; D gene: .; CDR3 DNA: TGTGCCAGCATGGGAAGCTCCTACAATGAGCAGTTCTTC; CDR3 protein: CASMGSSYNEQFF
clone size: few; V gene: TRBV9; J gene: TRBJ2-7; D gene: .; CDR3 DNA: TGTGCCAGCAGCGTAGTAGACTCCCGCACAAACGAGCAGTACTTC; CDR3 protein: CASSVVDSRTNEQYF
clone size: few; V gene: TRBV14; J gene: TRBJ1-4; D gene: TRBD1; CDR3 DNA: TGTGCCAGCAGCCGGTCAGGGGGCTGGACTAATGAAAAACTGTTTTTT; CDR3 protein: CASSRSGGWTNEKLFF
clone size: .; V gene: TRBV2; J gene: TRBJ2-2; D gene: .; CDR3 DNA: TGTGCCAGCATTAACGGGGGTTATAACACCGGGGAGCTGTTTTTT; CDR3 protein: CASINGGYNTGELFF
clone size: .; V gene: TRBV12-3/TRBV12-4; J gene: TRBJ1-2; D gene: .; CDR3 DNA: TGTGCCAGCAGCCCCCGTGGCTATGGCTACACCTTC; CDR3 protein: CASSPRGYGYTF
clone size: many; V gene: TRBV5-1; J gene: TRBJ2-3; D gene: .; CDR3 DNA: TGCGCCAGCAGCCGGGTCAGAACAGATACGCAGTATTTT; CDR3 protein: CASSRVRTDTQYF
clone size: .; V gene: TRBV6-5; J gene: TRBJ2-3; D gene: TRBD2; CDR3 DNA: TGTGCCAGCAGTTGGGCCCCACCTTCCAGCGGGGGCACAGATACGCAGTATTTT; CDR3 protein: CASSWAPPSSGGTDTQYF
clone size: many; V gene: TRBV29-1; J gene: TRBJ1-5; D gene: .; CDR3 DNA: TGCAGCGTTCGGGCCGGCAGGGAGGACAATCAGCCCCAGCATTTT; CDR3 protein: CSVRAGREDNQPQHF
clone size: many; V gene: TRBV10-1; J gene: TRBJ2-1; D gene: TRBD1; CDR3 DNA: TGCGCCAGCACCCGCGGCCCGCCCGGGACAGGTGACAATGAGCAGTTCTTC; CDR3 protein: CASTRGPPGTGDNEQFF
clone size: .; V gene: TRBV7-9; J gene: TRBJ1-1; D gene: TRBD1; CDR3 DNA: TGTGCCAGCTCCCGGGACAGGGACCACATAGACACTGAAGCTTTCTTT; CDR3 protein: CASSRDRDHIDTEAFF
clone size: many; V gene: TRBV6-1; J gene: TRBJ1-1; D gene: TRBD1; CDR3 DNA: TGTGCCAGCAGTGAACTTCTGGGACAGGGGAAGACTGAAGCTTTCTTT; CDR3 protein: CASSELLGQGKTEAFF
clone size: many; V gene: TRBV6-5; J gene: TRBJ1-1; D gene: TRBD1; CDR3 DNA: TGTGCCAGCAGTTACTCTTCGACAGGGAGGGGGACTGAAGCTTTCTTT; CDR3 protein: CASSYSSTGRGTEAFF
clone size: .; V gene: TRBV5-6; J gene: TRBJ2-6; D gene: .; CDR3 DNA: TGTGCCAGCTCCATCCCCCAGCGAGCTGGGGCCAACGTCCTGACTTTC; CDR3 protein: CASSIPQRAGANVLTF
clone size: many; V gene: TRBV11-2; J gene: TRBJ2-1; D gene: TRBD2; CDR3 DNA: TGTGCCAGCAGCTTATCAGCGGGAGGGATCAATGAGCAGTTCTTC; CDR3 protein: CASSLSAGGINEQFF
clone size: many; V gene: TRBV6-5; J gene: TRBJ2-7; D gene: TRBD1; CDR3 DNA: TGTGCCAGCAGCCGACAGGGGAGCCAAGCCGAGCAGTACTTC; CDR3 protein: CASSRQGSQAEQYF
clone size: many; V gene: TRBV12-3/TRBV12-4; J gene: TRBJ2-1; D gene: .; CDR3 DNA: TGTGCCAGCAGTTTGAACCGATGGAATGAGCAGTTCTTC; CDR3 protein: CASSLNRWNEQFF
clone size: few; V gene: TRBV27; J gene: TRBJ2-2; D gene: TRBD1; CDR3 DNA: TGTGCCAGCCATGGGACAGGGGGAACCGGGGAGCTGTTTTTT; CDR3 protein: CASHGTGGTGELFF
clone size: .; V gene: TRBV29-1; J gene: TRBJ1-3; D gene: .; CDR3 DNA: TGCAGCACCCTGGAAGACACCATATATTTT; CDR3 protein: CSTLEDTIYF
clone size: .; V gene: TRBV19; J gene: TRBJ2-1; D gene: TRBD2; CDR3 DNA: TGTGCCAGTAGTATAGTATACGGCGGGAGAGCCACCTACAATGAGCAGTTCTTC; CDR3 protein: CASSIVYGGRATYNEQFF
clone size: few; V gene: TRBV5-6; J gene: TRBJ2-2; D gene: .; CDR3 DNA: TGTGCCAGCAGCATTGGACGGGACACCGGGGAGCTGTTTTTT; CDR3 protein: CASSIGRDTGELFF
clone size: few; V gene: TRBV5-1; J gene: TRBJ2-3; D gene: TRBD1; CDR3 DNA: TGCGCCAGCAGCTTGGCCAGGACAGGGTCAGATACGCAGTATTTT; CDR3 protein: CASSLARTGSDTQYF
clone size: many; V gene: TRBV27; J gene: TRBJ2-2; D gene: .; CDR3 DNA: TGTGCCAGCAGTTTGCGGCAGGTCACCGGGGAGCTGTTTTTT; CDR3 protein: CASSLRQVTGELFF
clone size: many; V gene: TRBV5-4; J gene: TRBJ1-1; D gene: TRBD1; CDR3 DNA: TGTGCCAGCAGCGCAGGGACAGACACTGAAGCTTTCTTT; CDR3 protein: CASSAGTDTEAFF
clone size: few; V gene: TRBV6-5; J gene: TRBJ2-3; D gene: .; CDR3 DNA: TGTGCCAGCAGCCACGGGGCAGATACGCAGTATTTT; CDR3 protein: CASSHGADTQYF
clone size: few; V gene: TRBV7-9; J gene: TRBJ2-1; D gene: .; CDR3 DNA: TGTGCCAGCAGCTTGAGTCCAGATGAGCAGTTCTTC; CDR3 protein: CASSLSPDEQFF
clone size: many; V gene: TRBV4-1; J gene: TRBJ2-7; D gene: .; CDR3 DNA: TGCGCCAGCAGCCAAGTTCCAGATTCCTACGAGCAGTACTTC; CDR3 protein: CASSQVPDSYEQYF
clone size: many; V gene: TRBV20-1; J gene: TRBJ1-6; D gene: .; CDR3 DNA: TGCAGTGCTAGGGCCGGGGTGACGGCGAATTCACCCCTCCACTTT; CDR3 protein: CSARAGVTANSPLHF
clone size: many; V gene: TRBV6-1; J gene: TRBJ1-2; D gene: .; CDR3 DNA: TGTGCCAGCATCGAAGGGGCAGGCTCTAACTATGGCTACACCTTC; CDR3 protein: CASIEGAGSNYGYTF
clone size: .; V gene: TRBV7-2; J gene: TRBJ2-3; D gene: TRBD2; CDR3 DNA: TGTGCCAGCAGCTCCCTCTTCGGGGGGGTAGCGCCGAGTGCAGATACGCAGTATTTT; CDR3 protein: CASSSLFGGVAPSADTQYF
clone size: few; V gene: TRBV7-9; J gene: TRBJ1-1; D gene: .; CDR3 DNA: TGTGCCAGCAGCTCAGGCGTCGGGGTCTCTGAAGCTTTCTTT; CDR3 protein: CASSSGVGVSEAFF
clone size: many; V gene: TRBV4-1; J gene: TRBJ2-7; D gene: TRBD1; CDR3 DNA: TGCGCCAGCAGCCAAGACGGGACAGGGAGCTCCTACGAGCAGTACTTC; CDR3 protein: CASSQDGTGSSYEQYF
clone size: .; V gene: TRBV4-1; J gene: TRBJ2-1; D gene: .; CDR3 DNA: TGCGCCAGCAGCCCCGGTAGCAACTCCTACAATGAGCAGTTCTTC; CDR3 protein: CASSPGSNSYNEQFF
clone size: .; V gene: TRBV19; J gene: TRBJ1-5; D gene: TRBD1; CDR3 DNA: TGTGCCAGTAGTATCCCAGGGGGCGACGTACACAATCAGCCCCAGCATTTT; CDR3 protein: CASSIPGGDVHNQPQHF
clone size: many; V gene: TRBV5-1; J gene: TRBJ1-3; D gene: TRBD1; CDR3 DNA: TGCGCCAGCAGCTTCCAGGGGGCTTCTGGAAACACCATATATTTT; CDR3 protein: CASSFQGASGNTIYF
clone size: .; V gene: TRBV18; J gene: TRBJ2-5; D gene: .; CDR3 DNA: TGTGCCAGCTCACCACTTCAGCGGGACCAAGAGACCCAGTACTTC; CDR3 protein: CASSPLQRDQETQYF
clone size: few; V gene: TRBV9; J gene: TRBJ2-3; D gene: .; CDR3 DNA: TGTGCCAGCAGCGTAGACCACCACGGGCAAAGCACAGATACGCAGTATTTT; CDR3 protein: CASSVDHHGQSTDTQYF
clone size: few; V gene: TRBV11-2; J gene: TRBJ2-7; D gene: .; CDR3 DNA: TGTGCCAGCAGCCCCCTCGGGAGCGGCCCCTACGAGCAGTACTTC; CDR3 protein: CASSPLGSGPYEQYF
clone size: many; V gene: TRBV13; J gene: TRBJ2-1; D gene: .; CDR3 DNA: TGTGCCAGCAGCCCGCGGGGCGGACAAAATGAGCAGTTCTTC; CDR3 protein: CASSPRGGQNEQFF
clone size: many; V gene: TRBV6-2/TRBV6-3; J gene: TRBJ2-7; D gene: .; CDR3 DNA: TGTGCCAGCAGTTACACCCCCGGGACACCGAGCTCCTACGAGCAGTACTTC; CDR3 protein: CASSYTPGTPSSYEQYF
clone size: few; V gene: TRBV2; J gene: TRBJ1-4; D gene: .; CDR3 DNA: TGTGCCAGCAGTGAAAAGTCGGGTGGTTGGGAAAAACTGTTTTTT; CDR3 protein: CASSEKSGGWEKLFF
clone size: .; V gene: TRBV18; J gene: TRBJ1-4; D gene: .; CDR3 DNA: TGTGCCAGCTCACCACAGGGCTCCGGGCATTTTGAAAAACTGTTTTTT; CDR3 protein: CASSPQGSGHFEKLFF